Sequencing of this T cell receptor beta chain was carried out in a study of T cell responses to AZD1222 COVID-19 vaccine. The repertoire was sequenced with immunoSEQ multiplex PCR; TCRdb's copy has only in-frame clones and lacks some. The repertoire has approximately 120,000 clones, around 89% of them found once; the top ten carry around 4%. The CDR3 has 12 residues. Germline lookup yields CDR1 SGHRS and CDR2 YFSETQ. With 4 bases clipped from V and 7 bases from J, the junction kept 4 bases outside the gene matches. The source is an adult in good health. Sequencing used peripheral blood, obtained on day 0 of AZD1222 vaccination. This chain connects TRBV5-1 to TRBJ1-2, with 7 bases that match TRBD1. Here the CDR3 DNA reads TGCGCCAGCAGCGGGACAGTAGGTGGCTACACCTTC. Protein product: CASSGTVGGYTF.